The clone carrying this T cell receptor beta chain appeared many times. The antigen remains unidentified. The data originate from a study of breast tumors, draining lymph nodes, adjacent tissues. TCRdb used MiXCR to reprocess the multiplex PCR reads, holding one entry per CDR3 protein. The sample has 270,000 or so distinct CDR3 sequences; 30% to 35% are singletons. The lymph nodes were axillary draining lymph nodes from breast cancer patients. Study-wide results and limits: Data fit most tumor T cells coming from lymph node, expanding in tumor. Compared with lymph nodes, tumors were less diverse; compared with nontumor tissue, more.

This CDR3 is 14 amino acids long. CDR1 is MNHNS and CDR2 is SASEGT in the germline V gene. V lost 10 bases to trimming and J lost 1 base, with 14 bases between them. Sequencing was done on a sample of axillary lymph node tissue. The gene calls are TRBV6-1 and TRBJ1-3; the D gene is possibly TRBD1 (5 bases). This receptor was identified in a female donor with breast cancer. Some clones in this sample may be carry-over from other donors' samples. The CDR3 region is CAISGLLSGNTIYF. CDR3 nucleotide sequence: TGTGCCATCTCGGGACTACTATCTGGAAACACCATATATTTT.